The 15 T cell receptor beta chains in this list originate from one sample, sequenced in a study of T cells in Graves' hyperthyroidism and ophthalmopathy (dated by TCRdb to about 2019). The library was produced with multiplex PCR. The sequencer was an Illumina HiSeq 2000. TCR beta CDR3 regions were amplified from RNA transcripts. A first-round RT-PCR of the TCR CDR3 used the HTBI primer set with the Qiagen OneStep RT-PCR kit. Through fastp at Q25 and MiXCR, TCRdb rebuilt clones from the public reads, retaining in-frame beta chains. All rows with the same CDR3 protein become a single entry with the most common DNA and genes. This sample comprises about 380,000 distinct CDR3 sequences, about 14% of them detected only once. Jointly, the top ten make up 20% to 25% of the sample. Sample: blood. All receptors derive from a young man with Graves' hyperthyroidism that later progressed to Graves' ophthalmopathy.

This clonotype was recorded a few times. The rearrangement links TRBV12-3 or TRBV12-4 to TRBJ1-5, with TRBD1 as a possible D gene (6 bases). V lost 5 bases and J lost 7, with 15 bases in between. The CDR3 is 14 residues long. The CDR3: CASSITGGRQPQHF. The CDR3 bases are TGTGCCAGCAGTATAACGGGGGGGCGACAGCCCCAGCATTTT.

Points on this clonotype: A read error may explain this, as a much larger clone is one base away. The chain links TRBV28 to TRBJ2-4; 8 positions agree with TRBD1. Germline V CDR1 and CDR2: MDHEN, SYDVKM. CDR3 length equals 14 residues. The CDR3 region has the DNA TGTGCCAGCAGTTTTCTCCAGGGGGCAAACATTCAGTGCTTC. Translated, it gives CASSFLQGANIQCF.

This clonotype appeared many times. The genes are TRBV11-2 and TRBJ2-7; possible D gene TRBD2, 6 bases. Trimming cost V 7 bases and J 7 bases, with 20 bases left between them. Germline V lookup: CDR1 SGHAT, CDR2 FQNNGV. CDR3 length equals 14 residues. DNA for the CDR3: TGTGCCAGCACCCTCCGCGGGGTGCTCTTGGAGCAGTACTTC. It codes for CASTLRGVLLEQYF. Full variable domain (rest looked up from reference TRBV11-2 and TRBJ2-7): EAGVAQSPRYKIIEKRQSVAFWCNPISGHATLYWYQQILGQGPKLLIQFQNNGVVDDSQLPKDRFSAERLKGVDSTLKIQPAKLEDSAVYLCASTLRGVLLEQYFGPGTRLTVT.

There are many counts of this clonotype. The chain is built from TRBV12-3 or TRBV12-4 and TRBJ2-7; D is possibly TRBD1 or TRBD2 (5 bases each). Trimming took off 8 bases at V and 5 bases at J, with 16 bases between the two ends. The CDR3 covers 13 residues. CDR3 in amino acids: CASCPGPLDEQYF. The CDR3 coding sequence is TGTGCCAGCTGCCCGGGACCGCTGGACGAGCAGTACTTC.

The V and J genes are TRBV5-1 and TRBJ1-2; perhaps TRBD1 as D (6 bases). V was shortened by 0 bases and J by 6 bases, with 9 bases between the two germline ends. Germline assignment: CDR1 SGHRS and CDR2 YFSETQ. The CDR3 sequence is 13 residues long. The CDR3 spells CASSLDRVHGYTF. The CDR3 nucleotides read TGCGCCAGCAGCTTGGACAGGGTGCATGGCTACACCTTC. Combining the CDR3 with reference TRBV5-1 and TRBJ1-2 gives the whole variable domain KAGVTQTPRYLIKTRGQQVTLSCSPISGHRSVSWYQQTPGQGLQFLFEYFSETQRNKGNFPGRFSGRQFSNSRSEMNVSTLELGDSALYLCASSLDRVHGYTFGSGTRLTVV.

This clonotype was recorded many times. The rearrangement uses TRBV7-9 and TRBJ1-4; 8 positions agree with TRBD1. Germline values: CDR1 SEHNR, CDR2 FQNEAQ (reference sequence). The CDR3 covers 14 residues. J lost 4 bases, V lost 4 bases, and 2 bases had no gene match. The chain's CDR3 is CASSSTGDNEKLFF. As DNA, the CDR3 is TGTGCCAGCAGCTCGACAGGGGATAATGAAAAACTGTTTTTT.

This clonotype was counted ten times or more. This chain uses TRBV28 with TRBJ2-5; D gene ambiguous. V dropped 2 bases and J dropped 5 bases, with 9 bases sitting between them. Germline values: CDR1 MDHEN, CDR2 SYDVKM. This CDR3 has 13 residues. The CDR3 sequence is CASSLGRLETQYF. DNA for the CDR3: TGTGCCAGCAGTTTAGGGCGGTTGGAGACCCAGTACTTC.

In this sample, this clonotype turned up many times. This chain joins TRBV12-3 or TRBV12-4 and TRBJ2-5, with a tentative D call TRBD2 (7 bases). This CDR3 has 16 residues. The V end lost 2 bases, the J end lost 5 bases, and 18 bases lay between the germline ends. The CDR3 nucleotides read TGTGCCAGCAGTTTAAATCGGGGGGCCAGGATGGAGACCCAGTACTTC. Its translation: CASSLNRGARMETQYF.

This clonotype was counted at least ten times. The gene calls are TRBV6-1 and TRBJ2-7; the match to TRBD1 covers 9 bases. Per the germline V gene, CDR1 is MNHNS and CDR2 is SASEGT. V was pared by 6 bases and J by 4 bases, with 7 bases of the junction left unmatched. The CDR3 is 14 residues long. CDR3 coding DNA: TGTGCCAGCAGATCCCGGGACAGGGTGTACGAGCAGTACTTC. This encodes CASRSRDRVYEQYF.

This clonotype was picked up many times. The chain links TRBV5-1 to TRBJ2-7; D is possibly TRBD1 (5 bases). V was clipped by 4 bases and J by 3 bases, with 11 bases between them. The germline CDR1 and CDR2 sequences are SGHRS and YFSETQ. There are 13 residues in the CDR3. In DNA, the CDR3 is TGCGCCAGCAGCCAGGGAAGCTACTACGAGCAGTACTTC. It is translated as CASSQGSYYEQYF.

The chain recombines TRBV5-4 with TRBJ2-1, with 9 bases fitting TRBD2. V lost 6 bases, J lost 6 bases, and 13 bases stayed unmatched. CDR1 and CDR2 from the germline V gene are SGHNT and YYREEE (reference sequence). The CDR3 totals 16 residues. The CDR3 here is CASTPQLLSGSNEQFF. As DNA, the CDR3 is TGTGCCAGCACCCCACAGCTGCTTAGCGGGAGCAATGAGCAGTTCTTC. Full variable domain (outside the CDR3, taken from reference TRBV5-4 and TRBJ2-1): ETGVTQSPTHLIKTRGQQVTLRCSSQSGHNTVSWYQQALGQGPQFIFQYYREEENGRGNFPPRFSGLQFPNYSSELNVNALELDDSALYLCASTPQLLSGSNEQFFGPGTRLTVL.

This clonotype has at least ten counts. This chain uses TRBV12-3 or TRBV12-4 with TRBJ1-6; D is ambiguous. CDR3 length: 12 residues. V dropped 5 bases and J dropped 8 bases, with 7 bases sitting between them. DNA for the CDR3: TGTGCCAGCAGTCGGACGTATTCACCCCTCCACTTT. Encoded protein: CASSRTYSPLHF.

This clonotype was picked up many times. V is TRBV28 and J is TRBJ1-4; D not certain. This CDR3 region has 15 residues. From germline, CDR1 is MDHEN and CDR2 SYDVKM. Trimming pared 7 bases from V and 0 bases from J, leaving 12 bases between. The chain's CDR3 is CASTPYAATNEKLFF. In DNA form, the CDR3 reads TGTGCCAGCACCCCCTATGCAGCAACTAATGAAAAACTGTTTTTT.

This clonotype was recorded many times. The chain is built from TRBV28 and TRBJ1-2; 7 bases match TRBD1. With 3 bases clipped from V and 0 bases from J, the junction kept 1 base outside the gene matches. Germline V gives CDR1 MDHEN, CDR2 SYDVKM. The CDR3 consists of 14 residues. CDR3 nucleotide sequence: TGTGCCAGCAGTTTTGGGACAGCTAACTATGGCTACACCTTC. Its translation: CASSFGTANYGYTF.

This clonotype has only a few counts. The genes are TRBV12-5 and TRBJ2-5; the match to TRBD1 covers 10 bases. The CDR3 runs 15 residues. Germline trimming cut 5 bases from V and 2 bases from J; bases unmatched to any gene: 5. Looked up from germline, CDR1 is LGHNT and CDR2 is FRNRAP. CDR3 nucleotide sequence: TGTGCTAGTGGTCCGGGGGACAGGGGTCAAGAGACCCAGTACTTC. It encodes CASGPGDRGQETQYF.